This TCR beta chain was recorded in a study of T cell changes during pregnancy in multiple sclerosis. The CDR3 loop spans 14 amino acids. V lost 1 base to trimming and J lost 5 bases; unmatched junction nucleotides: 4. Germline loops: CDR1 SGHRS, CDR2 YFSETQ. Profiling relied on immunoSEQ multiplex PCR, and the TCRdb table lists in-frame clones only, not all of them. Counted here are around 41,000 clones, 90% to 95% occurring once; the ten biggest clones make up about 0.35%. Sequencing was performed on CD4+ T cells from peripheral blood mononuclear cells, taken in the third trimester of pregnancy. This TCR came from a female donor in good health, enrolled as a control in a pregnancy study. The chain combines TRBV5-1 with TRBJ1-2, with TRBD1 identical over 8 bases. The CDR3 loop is CASSLLRTGYGYTF. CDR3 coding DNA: TGCGCCAGCAGCTTGCTACGGACAGGGTATGGCTACACCTTC.